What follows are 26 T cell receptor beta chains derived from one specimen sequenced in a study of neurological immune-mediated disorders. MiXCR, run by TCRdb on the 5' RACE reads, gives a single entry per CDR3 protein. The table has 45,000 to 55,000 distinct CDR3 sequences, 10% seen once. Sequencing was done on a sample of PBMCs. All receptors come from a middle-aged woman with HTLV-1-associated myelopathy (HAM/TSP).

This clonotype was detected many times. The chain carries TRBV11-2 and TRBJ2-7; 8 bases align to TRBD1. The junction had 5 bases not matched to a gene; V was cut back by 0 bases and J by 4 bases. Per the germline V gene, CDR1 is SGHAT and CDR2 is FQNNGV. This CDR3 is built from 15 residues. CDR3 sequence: CASSLDRQGIYEQYF. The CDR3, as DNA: TGTGCCAGCAGCTTAGATCGACAGGGGATATACGAGCAGTACTTC. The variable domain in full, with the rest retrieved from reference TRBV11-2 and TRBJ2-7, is EAGVAQSPRYKIIEKRQSVAFWCNPISGHATLYWYQQILGQGPKLLIQFQNNGVVDDSQLPKDRFSAERLKGVDSTLKIQPAKLEDSAVYLCASSLDRQGIYEQYFGPGTRLTVT.

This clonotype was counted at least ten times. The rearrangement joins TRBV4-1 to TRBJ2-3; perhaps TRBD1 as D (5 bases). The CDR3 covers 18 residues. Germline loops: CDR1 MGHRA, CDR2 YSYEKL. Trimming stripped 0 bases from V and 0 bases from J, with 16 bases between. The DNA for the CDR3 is TGCGCCAGCAGCCAAGATGAGACAGTTTATATTAGCACAGATACGCAGTATTTT. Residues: CASSQDETVYISTDTQYF.

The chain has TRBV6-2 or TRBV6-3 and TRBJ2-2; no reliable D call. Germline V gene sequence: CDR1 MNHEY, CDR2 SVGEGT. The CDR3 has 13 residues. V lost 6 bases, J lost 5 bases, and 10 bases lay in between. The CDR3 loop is CASRARPTGELFF. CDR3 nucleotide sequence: TGTGCCAGCAGGGCTAGACCTACCGGGGAGCTGTTTTTT.

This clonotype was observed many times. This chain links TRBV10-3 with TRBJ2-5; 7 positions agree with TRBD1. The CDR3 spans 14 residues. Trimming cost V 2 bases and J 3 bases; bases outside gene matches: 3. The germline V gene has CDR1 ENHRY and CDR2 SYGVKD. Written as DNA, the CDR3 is TGTGCCATCAGTGAGAGGACAGGAGAAGAGACCCAGTACTTC. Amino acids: CAISERTGEETQYF.

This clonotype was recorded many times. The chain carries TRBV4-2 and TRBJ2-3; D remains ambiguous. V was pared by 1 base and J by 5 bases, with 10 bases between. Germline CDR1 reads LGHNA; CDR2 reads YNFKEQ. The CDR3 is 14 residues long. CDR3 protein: CASSQGVGIDTQYF. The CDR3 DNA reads TGTGCCAGCAGCCAAGGGGTTGGGATAGATACGCAGTATTTT.

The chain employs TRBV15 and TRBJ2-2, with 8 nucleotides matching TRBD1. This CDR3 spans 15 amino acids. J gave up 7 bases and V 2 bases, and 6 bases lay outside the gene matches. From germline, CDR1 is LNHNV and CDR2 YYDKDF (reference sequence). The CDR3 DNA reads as TGTGCCACCAGCAGACAGGGGGCTTCACACGGGGAGCTGTTTTTT. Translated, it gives CATSRQGASHGELFF. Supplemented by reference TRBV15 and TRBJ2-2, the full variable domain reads DAMVIQNPRYQVTQFGKPVTLSCSQTLNHNVMYWYQQKSSQAPKLLFHYYDKDFNNEADTPDNFQSRRPNTSFCFLDIRSPGLGDTAMYLCATSRQGASHGELFFGEGSRLTVL.

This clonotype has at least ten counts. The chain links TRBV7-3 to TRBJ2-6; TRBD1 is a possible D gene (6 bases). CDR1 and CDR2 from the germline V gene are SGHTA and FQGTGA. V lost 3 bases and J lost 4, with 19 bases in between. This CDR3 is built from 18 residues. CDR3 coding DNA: TGTGCCAGCAGCTTTCTTTCGGCAGGGGCTTGGGGGGCCAACGTCCTGACTTTC. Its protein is CASSFLSAGAWGANVLTF.

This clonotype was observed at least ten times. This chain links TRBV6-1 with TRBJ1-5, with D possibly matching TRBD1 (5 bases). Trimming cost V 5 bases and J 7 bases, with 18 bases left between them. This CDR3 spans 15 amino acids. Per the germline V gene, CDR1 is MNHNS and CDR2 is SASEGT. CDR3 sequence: CASSPKGEGRQPQHF. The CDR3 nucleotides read TGTGCCAGCAGTCCCAAAGGGGAGGGACGACAGCCCCAGCATTTT.

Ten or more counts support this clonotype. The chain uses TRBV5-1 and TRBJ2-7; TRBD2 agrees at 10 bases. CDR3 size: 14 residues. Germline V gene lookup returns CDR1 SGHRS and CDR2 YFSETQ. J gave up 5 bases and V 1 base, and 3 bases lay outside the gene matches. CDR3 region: CASSLSGGANEQYF. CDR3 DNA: TGCGCCAGCAGCTTGAGCGGGGGGGCGAACGAGCAGTACTTC.

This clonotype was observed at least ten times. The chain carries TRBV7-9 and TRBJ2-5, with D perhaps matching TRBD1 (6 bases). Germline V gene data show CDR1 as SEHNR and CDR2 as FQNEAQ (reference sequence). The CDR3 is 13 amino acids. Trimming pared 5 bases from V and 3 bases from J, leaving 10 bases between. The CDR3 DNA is TGTGCCAGCAGCCTTCCAGGGGAAGAGACCCAGTACTTC. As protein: CASSLPGEETQYF.

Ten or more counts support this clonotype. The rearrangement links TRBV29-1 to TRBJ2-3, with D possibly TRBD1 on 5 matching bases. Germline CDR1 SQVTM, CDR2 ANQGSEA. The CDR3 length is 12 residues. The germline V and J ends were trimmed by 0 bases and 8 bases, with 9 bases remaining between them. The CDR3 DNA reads TGCAGCGTTGAAGAAGGGGTCAGTACGCAGTATTTT. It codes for CSVEEGVSTQYF.

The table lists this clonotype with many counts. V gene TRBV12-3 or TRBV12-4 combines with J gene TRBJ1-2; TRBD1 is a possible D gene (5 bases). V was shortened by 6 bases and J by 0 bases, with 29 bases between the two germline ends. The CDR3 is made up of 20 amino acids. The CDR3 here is CASRRGTAYYTAKANYGYTF. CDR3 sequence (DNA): TGTGCCAGCAGGCGCGGGACCGCTTACTACACTGCGAAGGCTAACTATGGCTACACCTTC.

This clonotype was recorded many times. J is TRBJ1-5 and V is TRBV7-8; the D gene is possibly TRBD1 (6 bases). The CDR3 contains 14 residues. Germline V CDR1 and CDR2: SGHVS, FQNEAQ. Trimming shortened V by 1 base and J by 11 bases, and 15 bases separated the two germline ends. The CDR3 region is CASSLDRVQWAQHF. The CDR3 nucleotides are TGTGCCAGCAGCTTAGACAGGGTACAATGGGCCCAGCATTTT. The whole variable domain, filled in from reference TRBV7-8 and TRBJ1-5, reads GAGVSQSPRYKVAKRGQDVALRCDPISGHVSLFWYQQALGQGPEFLTYFQNEAQLDKSGLPSDRFFAERPEGSVSTLKIQRTQQEDSAVYLCASSLDRVQWAQHFGDGTRLSIL.

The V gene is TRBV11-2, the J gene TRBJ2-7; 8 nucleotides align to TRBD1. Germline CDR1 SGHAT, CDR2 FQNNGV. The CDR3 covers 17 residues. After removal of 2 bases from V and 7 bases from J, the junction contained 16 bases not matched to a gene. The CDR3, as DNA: TGTGCCAGCAGCTTACTCTTTGTCGGACAGGGATTAAGTGAGCAGTACTTC. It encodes CASSLLFVGQGLSEQYF.

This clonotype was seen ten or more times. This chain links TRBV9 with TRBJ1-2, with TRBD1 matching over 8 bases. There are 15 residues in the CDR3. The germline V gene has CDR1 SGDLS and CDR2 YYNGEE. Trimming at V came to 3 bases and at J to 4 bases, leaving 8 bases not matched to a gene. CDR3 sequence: CASSALTGTGYGYTF. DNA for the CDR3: TGTGCCAGCAGCGCACTAACCGGGACAGGCTATGGCTACACCTTC.

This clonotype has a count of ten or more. CDR3 sequence: CSARGRDSYNEQFF. The CDR3, as DNA: TGCAGTGCTAGGGGTCGCGACTCCTACAATGAGCAGTTCTTC. V is TRBV20-1 and J is TRBJ2-1; unclear D gene. Germline V lookup: CDR1 DFQATT, CDR2 SNEGSKA (reference sequence). The CDR3 is 14 residues long. Trimming left V 3 bases short and J 0 bases short, with 9 bases between.

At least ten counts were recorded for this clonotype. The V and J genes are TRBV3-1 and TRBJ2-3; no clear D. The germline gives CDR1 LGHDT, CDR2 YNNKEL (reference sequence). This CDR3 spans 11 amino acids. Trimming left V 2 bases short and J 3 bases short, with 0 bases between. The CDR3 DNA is TGTGCCAGCAGCCAAACAGATACGCAGTATTTT. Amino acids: CASSQTDTQYF.

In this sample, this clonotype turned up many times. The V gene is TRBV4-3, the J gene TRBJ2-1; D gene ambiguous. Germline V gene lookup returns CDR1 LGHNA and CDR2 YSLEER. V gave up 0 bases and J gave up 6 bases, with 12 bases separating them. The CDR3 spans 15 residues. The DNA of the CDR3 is TGCGCCAGCAGCCAAGAATCCCTGAACGTCAATGAGCAGTTCTTC. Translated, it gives CASSQESLNVNEQFF.

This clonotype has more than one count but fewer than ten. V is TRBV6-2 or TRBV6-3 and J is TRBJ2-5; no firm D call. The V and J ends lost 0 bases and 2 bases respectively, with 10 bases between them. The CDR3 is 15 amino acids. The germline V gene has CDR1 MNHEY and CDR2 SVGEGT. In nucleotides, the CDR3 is TGTGCCAGCAGTTACTCTCGGGTAGGGCAAGAGACCCAGTACTTC. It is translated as CASSYSRVGQETQYF.

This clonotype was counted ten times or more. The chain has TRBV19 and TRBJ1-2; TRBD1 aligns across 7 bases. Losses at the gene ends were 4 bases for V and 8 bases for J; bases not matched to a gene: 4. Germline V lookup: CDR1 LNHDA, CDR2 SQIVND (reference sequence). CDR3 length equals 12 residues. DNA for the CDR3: TGTGCCAGTAGTAAAACAGGGGACGGCTACACCTTC. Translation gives CASSKTGDGYTF. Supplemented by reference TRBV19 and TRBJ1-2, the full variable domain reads DGGITQSPKYLFRKEGQNVTLSCEQNLNHDAMYWYRQDPGQGLRLIYYSQIVNDFQKGDIAEGYSVSREKKESFPLTVTSAQKNPTAFYLCASSKTGDGYTFGSGTRLTVV.

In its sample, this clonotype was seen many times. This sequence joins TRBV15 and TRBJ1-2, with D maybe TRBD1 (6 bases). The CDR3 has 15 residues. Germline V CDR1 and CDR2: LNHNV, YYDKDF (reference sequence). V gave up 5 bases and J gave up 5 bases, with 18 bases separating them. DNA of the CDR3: TGTGCCACCAGCGAGCCCATCACAGGGCGATATGGCTACACCTTC. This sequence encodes CATSEPITGRYGYTF.

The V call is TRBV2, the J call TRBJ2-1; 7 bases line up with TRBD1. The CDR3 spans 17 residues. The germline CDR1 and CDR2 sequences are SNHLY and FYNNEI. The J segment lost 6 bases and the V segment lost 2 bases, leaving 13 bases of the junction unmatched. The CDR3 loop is CASSESEGAYVSNEQFF. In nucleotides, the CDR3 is TGTGCCAGCAGTGAATCCGAGGGGGCCTACGTCTCCAATGAGCAGTTCTTC.

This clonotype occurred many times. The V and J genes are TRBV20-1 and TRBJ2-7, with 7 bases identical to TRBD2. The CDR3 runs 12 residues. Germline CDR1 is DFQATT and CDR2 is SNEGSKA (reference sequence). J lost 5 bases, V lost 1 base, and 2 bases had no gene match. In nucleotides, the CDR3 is TGCAGTGCTAGAGGAGCGGGGAACGAGCAGTACTTC. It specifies CSARGAGNEQYF.

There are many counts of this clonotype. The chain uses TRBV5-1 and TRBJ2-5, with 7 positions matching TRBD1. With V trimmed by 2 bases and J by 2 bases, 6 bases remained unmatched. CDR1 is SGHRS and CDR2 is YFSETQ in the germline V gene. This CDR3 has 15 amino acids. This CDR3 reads CASSFLTGSQETQYF. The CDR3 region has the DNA TGCGCCAGCAGCTTTCTGACAGGGTCACAAGAGACCCAGTACTTC.

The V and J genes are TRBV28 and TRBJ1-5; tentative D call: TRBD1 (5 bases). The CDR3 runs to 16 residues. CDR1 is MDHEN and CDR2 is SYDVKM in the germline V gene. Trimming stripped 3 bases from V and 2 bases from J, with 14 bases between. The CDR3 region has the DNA TGTGCCAGCAGTTTGTCGGCAGGGTTTCGCAATCAGCCCCAGCATTTT. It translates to CASSLSAGFRNQPQHF.

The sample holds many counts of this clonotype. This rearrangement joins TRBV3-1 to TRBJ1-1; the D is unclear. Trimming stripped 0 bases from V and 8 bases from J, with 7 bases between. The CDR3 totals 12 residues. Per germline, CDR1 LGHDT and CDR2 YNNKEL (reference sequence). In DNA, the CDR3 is TGTGCCAGCAGCCAAGATGGAGCAGAAGCTTTCTTT. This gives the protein CASSQDGAEAFF.